The 9 T cell receptor beta chains reported below all come from one sample, sequenced in a study of blood T cell repertoires in COVID-19. Profiled with immunoSEQ multiplex PCR; TCRdb holds only in-frame clones, not every one. This repertoire shows about 110,000 clones, less than 75% found once; its top ten account for approximately 0.79%. The sequenced material came from peripheral blood. These receptors were obtained from a human donor with acute or convalescent COVID-19. The donor label of this sample is uncertain.

This clone has just one count. This sequence joins TRBV2 and TRBJ2-3, with 12 positions matching TRBD2. The CDR3 length is 15 residues. Germline CDR1 reads SNHLY; CDR2 reads FYNNEI. V lost 1 base to trimming and J lost 4 bases; unmatched junction nucleotides: 0. CDR3 in amino acids: CASSEGTSGADTQYF. The CDR3 bases are TGTGCCAGCAGTGAAGGGACTAGCGGGGCAGATACGCAGTATTTT.

The chain combines TRBV9 with TRBJ1-1, with 7 positions matching TRBD1. With V trimmed by 5 bases and J by 3 bases, 13 bases remained unmatched. Germline-derived CDR1 and CDR2 are SGDLS and YYNGEE. The CDR3 length is 16 residues. CDR3 region: CASSDPRGGADTEAFF. CDR3 coding DNA: TGTGCCAGCAGTGACCCACGAGGGGGCGCGGACACTGAAGCTTTCTTT. The whole variable domain, filled in from reference TRBV9 and TRBJ1-1, reads DSGVTQTPKHLITATGQRVTLRCSPRSGDLSVYWYQQSLDQGLQFLIQYYNGEERAKGNILERFSAQQFPDLHSELNLSSLELGDSALYFCASSDPRGGADTEAFFGQGTRLTVV.

The rearrangement joins TRBV5-1 to TRBJ1-5; TRBD1 aligns across 10 bases. J was trimmed by 2 bases and V by 0 bases; bases with no gene match: 2. The CDR3 consists of 16 residues. Germline values: CDR1 SGHRS, CDR2 YFSETQ. The CDR3 nucleotides are TGCGCCAGCAGCTTGGGGGACAGGGGCGGCAATCAGCCCCAGCATTTT. Amino acids: CASSLGDRGGNQPQHF.

This clone was detected only a few times. The rearrangement uses TRBV15 and TRBJ1-2; the D is unclear. CDR3 length equals 14 residues. V was cut by 0 bases and J by 8 bases, with 13 bases left in between. Per the germline V gene, CDR1 is LNHNV and CDR2 is YYDKDF (reference sequence). The CDR3 DNA follows: TGTGCCACCAGCAGAGACCGACGGGGTTGGGGCTACACCTTC. It translates to CATSRDRRGWGYTF. The complete variable domain, with remaining parts taken from reference TRBV15 and TRBJ1-2, reads DAMVIQNPRYQVTQFGKPVTLSCSQTLNHNVMYWYQQKSSQAPKLLFHYYDKDFNNEADTPDNFQSRRPNTSFCFLDIRSPGLGDTAMYLCATSRDRRGWGYTFGSGTRLTVV.

This chain joins TRBV18 and TRBJ1-4; a possible D gene is TRBD1 (6 bases). V lost 1 base, J lost 5 bases, and 14 bases lay in between. The CDR3 totals 16 residues. Germline V gene data show CDR1 as KGHSH and CDR2 as LQKENI. The CDR3 DNA sequence: TGTGCCAGCTCACCACAGACAGGAGTCAAAAATGAAAAACTGTTTTTT. This gives the protein CASSPQTGVKNEKLFF.

Comment on this clone: At one boundary the junction diverges from the germline segment, which might be a read error. J is TRBJ1-2 and V is TRBV5-4, with TRBD1 as a possible D gene (6 bases). The germline CDR1 and CDR2 sequences are SGHNT and YYREEE (reference sequence). The CDR3 contains 14 residues. The CDR3 DNA is TGTGCCAGCAGCTTGGTCGGGACAAGTTATGGCTTGGCCTTC. Its protein product is CASSLVGTSYGLAF.

The V gene is TRBV4-1, the J gene TRBJ2-7, with 8 bases lining up with TRBD1. Germline V gives CDR1 MGHRA, CDR2 YSYEKL. V shed 0 bases and J 6 bases; nucleotides not matched to a gene: 10. The CDR3 spans 16 residues. In nucleotides, the CDR3 is TGCGCCAGCAGCCAAGAACGGACAGGGAGTTATGGCGAGCAGTACGTC. It specifies CASSQERTGSYGEQYV.

This chain links TRBV25-1 with TRBJ2-7; TRBD1 matches at 7 bases. Germline assignment: CDR1 MGHDK and CDR2 SYGVNS. The CDR3 spans 13 residues. V gave up 6 bases and J gave up 9 bases; unmatched junction bases: 11. The chain's CDR3 is CASRGVDRPRQYF. In DNA, the CDR3 is TGTGCCAGCAGGGGGGTGGACAGGCCGCGGCAGTACTTC.

CDR3 in amino acids: CAISESGTAYGYTF. CDR3 in DNA: TGTGCCATCAGTGAGTCGGGGACAGCCTATGGCTACACCTTC. This chain joins TRBV10-3 and TRBJ1-2, with 7 positions matching TRBD1. Germline V gives CDR1 ENHRY, CDR2 SYGVKD. CDR3 size: 14 residues. The J segment lost 4 bases and the V segment lost 0 bases, leaving 2 bases of the junction unmatched.